This T cell receptor (beta chain) was sequenced in a study of CD8 T cells in ankylosing spondylitis. General study results and limits: Disease-associated clones were CD8+ and fairly uncommon in peripheral blood. There was a TCR beta motif, made of fewer than 10 highly homologous variants, that appeared characteristic of ankylosing spondylitis blood. In synovial fluid and blood from reactive arthritis, some motif variants were previously reported. Reported data indicate significant enrichment of disease-linked clones within matched ankylosing spondylitis synovial fluid.

This clonotype turned up a few times. Its antigen is unknown. In TCRdb, the 5' RACE reads were re-called with MiXCR into one record per CDR3 protein. The sample contains under 150,000 distinct CDR3 sequences, roughly 8.8% of which appear only once. V was trimmed by 5 bases and J by 8 bases, leaving 21 bases between them. This CDR3 spans 15 amino acids. The germline CDR1 and CDR2 sequences are SGHAT and FQNNGV. Material for sequencing was synovial fluid, either unsorted or a sorted T cell fraction (not recorded which). The chain carries TRBV11-2 and TRBJ1-2; a possible D gene is TRBD1 (5 bases). The sequence was collected from a male donor with ankylosing spondylitis. DNA for the CDR3: TGTGCCAGCAGCACTCCCCCGGGACGCCAGGAGGGCTACACCTTC. Amino acid sequence: CASSTPPGRQEGYTF. The entire variable domain, with the rest obtained from reference TRBV11-2 and TRBJ1-2, is as follows: EAGVAQSPRYKIIEKRQSVAFWCNPISGHATLYWYQQILGQGPKLLIQFQNNGVVDDSQLPKDRFSAERLKGVDSTLKIQPAKLEDSAVYLCASSTPPGRQEGYTFGSGTRLTVV.